Below are 23 T cell receptor beta chains sequenced from a single sample in a study of blood T cell repertoires in COVID-19. The assay was immunoSEQ multiplex PCR, and TCRdb's table has in-frame clones only and misses some. This table holds about 160,000 clones, just under 85% found once. Sequencing used peripheral blood. The receptors derive from a man aged 35 to 55 who had recovered from COVID-19.

The sample holds a few counts of this clone. The chain is built from TRBV20-1 and TRBJ2-3; D remains unclear. The CDR3 has 13 residues. Trimming took off 3 bases at V and 4 bases at J, with 11 bases between the two ends. Germline CDR1 is DFQATT and CDR2 is SNEGSKA (reference sequence). The CDR3 spells CSASYRRADTQYF. In DNA form, the CDR3 reads TGCAGTGCTAGTTATCGTAGAGCAGATACGCAGTATTTT.

In its sample, this clone was seen a few times. The chain is built from TRBV5-6 and TRBJ1-2; D is uncertain. Germline CDR1 and CDR2: SGHDT and YYEEEE. This CDR3 is built from 13 residues. V was shortened by 0 bases and J by 9 bases, with 12 bases between the two germline ends. As DNA, the CDR3 is TGTGCCAGCAGCTTGGGGGTGCGGATAAGCTACACCTTC. Translated: CASSLGVRISYTF.

The rearrangement uses TRBV19 and TRBJ2-2, with D possibly TRBD1 on 6 matching bases. The germline V and J ends were trimmed by 7 bases and 8 bases, with 20 bases remaining between them. This CDR3 spans 15 amino acids. CDR1 is LNHDA and CDR2 is SQIVND in the germline V gene (reference sequence). The CDR3 is CASTNPGTQAGELFF. The CDR3 nucleotides read TGTGCCAGTACTAACCCCGGGACACAAGCGGGGGAGCTGTTTTTT.

The chain recombines TRBV7-9 with TRBJ2-1, with TRBD2 as a possible D gene (6 bases). This CDR3 has 13 amino acids. V lost 4 bases and J lost 7, with 11 bases in between. Germline-derived CDR1 and CDR2 are SEHNR and FQNEAQ (reference sequence). CDR3 region: CASSSGTPNEQFF. CDR3 coding DNA: TGTGCCAGCAGCTCTGGGACTCCTAATGAGCAGTTCTTC.

The rearrangement joins TRBV7-2 to TRBJ2-7, with TRBD1 matching over 10 bases. The germline V gene has CDR1 SGHTA and CDR2 FQGNSA. CDR3 size: 15 residues. The V segment lost 5 bases and the J segment 2 bases; nucleotides outside the gene matches: 6. CDR3 sequence reads: CASSPPGTGAYEQYF. CDR3 nucleotides: TGTGCCAGCAGCCCCCCCGGGACAGGGGCCTACGAGCAGTACTTC.

This sequence joins TRBV4-3 and TRBJ2-3; the D gene is possibly TRBD1 (5 bases). Trimming took 0 bases from V and 5 from J, leaving 18 bases between them. Germline CDR1 reads LGHNA; CDR2 reads YSLEER. This CDR3 comprises 17 residues. The chain's CDR3 is CASSQDPMPGMRDTQYF. The DNA of the CDR3 is TGCGCCAGCAGCCAAGATCCCATGCCAGGGATGCGAGATACGCAGTATTTT.

The CDR3 loop reads CATSRTGTGQRGEQFF. CDR3 DNA sequence: TGTGCCACCAGCAGAACCGGGACAGGGCAGAGGGGTGAGCAGTTCTTC. The rearrangement links TRBV15 to TRBJ2-1; 9 bases align to TRBD1. This CDR3 has 16 amino acids. With 2 bases clipped from V and 9 bases from J, the junction kept 11 bases outside the gene matches. The germline CDR1 and CDR2 sequences are LNHNV and YYDKDF (reference sequence).

J is TRBJ1-1 and V is TRBV19; D is perhaps TRBD1 (5 bases). Germline CDR1 and CDR2: LNHDA and SQIVND (reference sequence). This CDR3 region has 13 residues. Trimming left V 6 bases short and J 3 bases short, with 11 bases between. The CDR3 reads CASSAGRHTEAFF. In nucleotides, the CDR3 is TGTGCCAGTAGCGCAGGGCGGCACACTGAAGCTTTCTTT.

The chain combines TRBV7-2 with TRBJ2-7, with 10 bases matching TRBD2. The CDR3 is made up of 13 amino acids. The germline V gene encodes CDR1 SGHTA and CDR2 FQGNSA. After removal of 1 base from V and 9 bases from J, the junction contained 3 bases not matched to a gene. The CDR3 DNA is TGTGCCAGCAGCTTAGAGCGGGGGGGCGGGCAGTACTTC. It is translated as CASSLERGGGQYF.

The chain employs TRBV6-2 or TRBV6-3 and TRBJ2-3; TRBD1 matches 7 bases. There are 15 residues in the CDR3. V dropped 2 bases and J dropped 3; count of bases not matched to a gene: 5. From germline, CDR1 is MNHEY and CDR2 SVGEGT. As DNA, the CDR3 is TGTGCCAGCAGTTACAGGGGGCCCAGGACAGATACGCAGTATTTT. This translates into CASSYRGPRTDTQYF.

The chain carries TRBV11-2 and TRBJ1-1, with D tentatively TRBD1 (5 bases). Trimming pared 0 bases from V and 0 bases from J, leaving 8 bases between. The CDR3 covers 15 residues. Germline CDR1 is SGHAT and CDR2 is FQNNGV. The DNA for the CDR3 is TGTGCCAGCAGCTTAGATGGGGCAATGAACACTGAAGCTTTCTTT. This codes for CASSLDGAMNTEAFF.

This clone was observed a handful of times. The chain recombines TRBV19 with TRBJ2-7, with 8 bases lining up with TRBD1. V trimming: 3 bases; J trimming: 3 bases; junction bases outside the gene matches: 4. The V gene's germline CDR1 is LNHDA and CDR2 SQIVND (reference sequence). The length of the CDR3 is 14 residues. CDR3 nucleotides: TGTGCCAGTAGTATCCAACAGGGGGGCTACGAGCAGTACTTC. Its protein is CASSIQQGGYEQYF.

V gene TRBV19 combines with J gene TRBJ2-7, with a weak D call TRBD1 (6 bases). V lost 3 bases and J lost 2, with 14 bases in between. This CDR3 has 15 residues. Per the germline V gene, CDR1 is LNHDA and CDR2 is SQIVND (reference sequence). CDR3 amino acids: CASSIQSQGPYEQYF. The CDR3 DNA is TGTGCCAGTAGTATCCAATCGCAGGGGCCCTACGAGCAGTACTTC.

This clone was detected many times. The chain recombines TRBV4-2 with TRBJ1-2; no reliable D call. The CDR3 sequence is 15 residues long. CDR1 and CDR2 (germline): LGHNA, YNFKEQ. V was pared by 0 bases and J by 8 bases, with 16 bases between. DNA for the CDR3: TGTGCCAGCAGCCAAGATCGCCTGACCGGGAGAGGCTACACCTTC. Protein sequence: CASSQDRLTGRGYTF.

The chain couples TRBV7-6 to TRBJ1-1; D uncertain. Germline V lookup: CDR1 SGHVS, CDR2 FNYEAQ. There are 14 residues in the CDR3. The germline V and J ends were trimmed by 3 bases and 3 bases, with 11 bases remaining between them. The CDR3 nucleotides are TGTGCCAGCAGCTTCAACCCCGGGGACACTGAAGCTTTCTTT. This sequence encodes CASSFNPGDTEAFF.

This chain joins TRBV27 and TRBJ1-1; D is undetermined. There are 11 residues in the CDR3. V lost 4 bases, J lost 3 bases, and 3 bases lay in between. Germline CDR1 reads MNHEY; CDR2 reads SMNVEV (reference sequence). CDR3 coding DNA: TGTGCCAGCAGTTCGTACACTGAAGCTTTCTTT. Translated, it gives CASSSYTEAFF.

The genes are TRBV11-1 and TRBJ1-2; maybe TRBD1 (6 bases). From germline, CDR1 is SGHAT and CDR2 FQDESV (reference sequence). V lost 1 base and J lost 6, with 18 bases in between. The CDR3 totals 16 residues. The CDR3 nucleotides are TGTGCCAGCAGCTTAGAACTGGGGGCCCACAGGGATGGCTACACCTTC. Its translation: CASSLELGAHRDGYTF. The variable domain in full, completed from reference TRBV11-1 and TRBJ1-2, reads EAEVAQSPRYKITEKSQAVAFWCDPISGHATLYWYRQILGQGPELLVQFQDESVVDDSQLPKDRFSAERLKGVDSTLKIQPAELGDSAMYLCASSLELGAHRDGYTFGSGTRLTVV.

This clone came up once. The chain combines TRBV13 with TRBJ1-1; D is ambiguous. The V end was cut by 2 bases, the J end by 1 base, with 11 bases between. Germline CDR1 PRHDT, CDR2 FYEKMQ (reference sequence). The length of the CDR3 is 15 residues. This CDR3 is CASSLSGEGNTEAFF. The DNA of the CDR3 is TGTGCCAGCAGCTTAAGTGGCGAGGGGAACACTGAAGCTTTCTTT.

CDR3: CASGSWGGGNTIYF. DNA for the CDR3: TGCGCCAGCGGGTCGTGGGGCGGTGGAAACACCATATATTTT. The chain uses TRBV4-3 and TRBJ1-3, with D possibly matching TRBD1 (5 bases). Trimming removed 8 bases at V and 3 bases at J, with 14 bases between. CDR1 and CDR2 (germline): LGHNA, YSLEER. The CDR3 consists of 14 residues.

J is TRBJ2-7 and V is TRBV14; no clear D. Trimming removed 3 bases from V and 2 bases from J, with 8 bases in between. There are 13 residues in the CDR3. The germline CDR1 and CDR2 sequences are SGHDN and FVKESK. The CDR3 DNA is TGTGCCAGCAGCCATCCCCCTACCTACGAGCAGTACTTC. It translates to CASSHPPTYEQYF.

This clone occurred once. The V gene is TRBV6-2 or TRBV6-3, the J gene TRBJ1-5; weak D call: TRBD1 (5 bases). CDR3 size: 13 residues. CDR1 MNHEY and CDR2 SVGEGT come from the germline V gene. Trimming pared 2 bases from V and 6 bases from J, leaving 8 bases between. The DNA of the CDR3 is TGTGCCAGCAGTTACGGGGCGAGTCAGCCCCAGCATTTT. Protein: CASSYGASQPQHF.

The count of this clone is one. This chain uses TRBV3-1 (or the pseudogene TRBV3-2) with TRBJ1-1, with a tentative D call TRBD1 (6 bases). Germline lookup yields CDR1 LGHDT and CDR2 YNNKEL (reference sequence). Deletions cut 0 bases from V and 7 bases from J, with 12 bases between. There are 14 residues in the CDR3. The CDR3 DNA is TGTGCCAGCAGCCAAGACCACGGACAGTTTGAAGCTTTCTTT. This sequence encodes CASSQDHGQFEAFF.

V usage is TRBV9 and J usage is TRBJ1-2, with a possible D match to TRBD1 (5 bases). Trimming removed 0 bases at V and 0 bases at J, with 9 bases between. This CDR3 spans 15 amino acids. Germline V gives CDR1 SGDLS, CDR2 YYNGEE. CDR3 sequence reads: CASSVGTTTNYGYTF. As DNA, the CDR3 is TGTGCCAGCAGCGTAGGGACAACTACTAACTATGGCTACACCTTC.